These 17 T cell receptor beta chains came from one sample sequenced in a study of cytomegalovirus exposure and HLA in healthy donors. The PCR made use of 60 Vbeta and 13 Jbeta primers. Profiling relied on immunoSEQ multiplex PCR, and the TCRdb table lists in-frame clones only, not all of them. This table holds some 65,000 clones, 60% to 80% found once. The specimen sequenced was PBMCs. The receptors here all came from a man aged 30 to 45 in good health and CMV-seronegative.

This clone came up once. The chain employs TRBV2 and TRBJ2-1; D might be TRBD2 (6 bases). This CDR3 is 15 amino acids long. Germline V gene lookup returns CDR1 SNHLY and CDR2 FYNNEI. V shed 5 bases and J shed 2 bases, with 13 bases lying between them. This CDR3 reads CASSWGDSAYNEQFF. The CDR3 bases are TGTGCCAGCAGTTGGGGGGACTCAGCCTACAATGAGCAGTTCTTC.

In this sample, this clone turned up a few times. This sequence joins TRBV10-3 and TRBJ1-1; 7 bases are a match to TRBD1. This CDR3 has 13 amino acids. V was pared by 6 bases and J by 3 bases, with 4 bases of the junction left unmatched. CDR1 and CDR2 from the germline V gene are ENHRY and SYGVKD. This CDR3 reads CAISGTGDTEAFF. The CDR3, as DNA: TGTGCCATCAGCGGTACAGGGGACACTGAAGCTTTCTTT.

The chain is built from TRBV25-1 and TRBJ1-1; 8 bases match TRBD1. Looked up from germline, CDR1 is MGHDK and CDR2 is SYGVNS. The CDR3 covers 14 residues. Trimming cost V 7 bases and J 4 bases; bases outside gene matches: 8. CDR3 bases: TGTGCCAGCACCAAAGGGACAGGCGTCACTGAAGCTTTCTTT. Translated, it gives CASTKGTGVTEAFF.

The chain employs TRBV29-1 and TRBJ2-1, with TRBD2 matching 10 bases. The V and J ends lost 0 bases and 2 bases, in that order; junction bases with no gene match: 4. The CDR3 runs 16 residues. Germline CDR1 reads SQVTM; CDR2 reads ANQGSEA. CDR3 amino acids: CSVEDSSGGTYNEQFF. The CDR3 nucleotides read TGCAGCGTTGAAGACTCTAGCGGGGGCACCTACAATGAGCAGTTCTTC.

V is TRBV7-2 and J is TRBJ2-7; D is possibly TRBD2 (5 bases). Trimming took 1 base from V and 8 from J, leaving 9 bases between them. The CDR3 extends over 12 amino acids. The germline gives CDR1 SGHTA, CDR2 FQGNSA. The CDR3 nucleotides read TGTGCCAGCAGCTTAGACCGAGGGAAGCAGTACTTC. Amino acids: CASSLDRGKQYF.

J is TRBJ2-3 and V is TRBV6-1; TRBD1 matches at 7 bases. Germline assignment: CDR1 MNHNS and CDR2 SASEGT. There are 15 residues in the CDR3. Germline trimming cut 6 bases from V and 2 bases from J; bases unmatched to any gene: 8. The CDR3 sequence: CASRTGTLTTDTQYF. The CDR3 DNA is TGTGCCAGCAGGACAGGGACACTTACCACAGATACGCAGTATTTT.

The gene calls are TRBV7-8 and TRBJ1-5; 8 bases are a match to TRBD1. Looked up from germline, CDR1 is SGHVS and CDR2 is FQNEAQ. CDR3 size: 14 residues. J lost 8 bases, V lost 5 bases, and 8 bases had no gene match. The CDR3 loop reads CASSAGTGQEPQHF. The CDR3 coding sequence is TGTGCCAGCAGCGCGGGGACAGGCCAAGAGCCCCAGCATTTT.

The J gene is TRBJ1-1, the V gene TRBV6-5, with 8 bases matching TRBD1. This CDR3 is built from 15 residues. Germline V gene sequence: CDR1 MNHEY, CDR2 SVGAGI. The junction had 4 bases not matched to a gene; V was cut back by 0 bases and J by 4 bases. CDR3 DNA sequence: TGTGCCAGCAGTTACTCACTCACAGGGGGCACTGAAGCTTTCTTT. Translation gives CASSYSLTGGTEAFF.

J is TRBJ1-1 and V is TRBV29-1; 9 bases align to TRBD1. V shed 6 bases and J 4 bases; nucleotides not matched to a gene: 12. Germline-derived CDR1 and CDR2 are SQVTM and ANQGSEA. The CDR3 is made up of 15 amino acids. The CDR3 DNA is TGCAGCGTCGATGACAGGGGGAGGTCGGTCACTGAAGCTTTCTTT. Protein sequence: CSVDDRGRSVTEAFF. The full variable domain, with the rest looked up from reference TRBV29-1 and TRBJ1-1, is SAVISQKPSRDICQRGTSLTIQCQVDSQVTMMFWYRQQPGQSLTLIATANQGSEATYESGFVIDKFPISRPNLTFSTLTVSNMSPEDSSIYLCSVDDRGRSVTEAFFGQGTRLTVV.

This clone was seen more than once but under ten times. V is TRBV6-6 and J is TRBJ1-5; 7 bases map to TRBD1. CDR1 and CDR2 (germline): MNHNY, SVGAGI (reference sequence). V lost 10 bases and J lost 5; bases outside the gene matches: 14. The CDR3 has 15 residues. CDR3 in amino acids: CATRQGRSTHQPQHF. The CDR3 DNA sequence: TGTGCCACCAGACAGGGTAGATCGACGCATCAGCCCCAGCATTTT.

This clone was found once. The chain has TRBV4-2 and TRBJ2-5, with TRBD1 identical over 9 bases. The CDR3 runs to 15 residues. CDR1 is LGHNA, CDR2 YNFKEQ, per germline. With 3 bases clipped from V and 4 bases from J, the junction kept 6 bases outside the gene matches. Written as DNA, the CDR3 is TGTGCCAGCAGCCATAACAGGGGGCAACTAGAGACCCAGTACTTC. This encodes CASSHNRGQLETQYF.

This chain connects TRBV5-4 to TRBJ1-3; 7 bases fit TRBD1. This CDR3 contains 16 residues. The V segment lost 0 bases and the J segment 4 bases; nucleotides outside the gene matches: 7. Germline V gene sequence: CDR1 SGHNT, CDR2 YYREEE (reference sequence). The CDR3 loop reads CASSLDLTGAGNTIYF. The CDR3, as DNA: TGTGCCAGCAGCTTGGACCTTACAGGGGCCGGAAACACCATATATTTT.

The chain couples TRBV6-5 to TRBJ2-1, with 8 bases identical to TRBD2. The CDR3 is made up of 15 amino acids. Trimming cost V 3 bases and J 8 bases; bases outside gene matches: 9. Germline V gives CDR1 MNHEY, CDR2 SVGAGI. CDR3 protein: CASSYSGGAVDEQFF. Written as DNA, the CDR3 is TGTGCCAGCAGTTATTCGGGGGGGGCGGTCGATGAGCAGTTCTTC.

This clone was counted a few times. CDR3: CASSYSLAGETQYF. CDR3 nucleotides: TGTGCCAGCAGTTACTCCCTAGCGGGGGAGACCCAGTACTTC. The chain joins TRBV6-5 to TRBJ2-5; 9 bases are shared with TRBD2. This CDR3 has 14 amino acids. V shed 0 bases, J shed 5 bases, and the junction held 1 base outside the gene matches. From germline, CDR1 is MNHEY and CDR2 SVGAGI.

The V call is TRBV15, the J call TRBJ1-5; tentatively, D is TRBD1 (5 bases). The V end lost 0 bases, the J end lost 6 bases, and 15 bases lay between the germline ends. This CDR3 is built from 16 residues. Looked up from germline, CDR1 is LNHNV and CDR2 is YYDKDF (reference sequence). CDR3 DNA: TGTGCCACCAGCAGAGATAGGGGTAGGGAGGGTCAGCCCCAGCATTTT. Amino acid sequence: CATSRDRGREGQPQHF. The full variable domain, with the rest looked up from reference TRBV15 and TRBJ1-5, is DAMVIQNPRYQVTQFGKPVTLSCSQTLNHNVMYWYQQKSSQAPKLLFHYYDKDFNNEADTPDNFQSRRPNTSFCFLDIRSPGLGDTAMYLCATSRDRGREGQPQHFGDGTRLSIL.

The V call is TRBV6-1, the J call TRBJ1-4; no definite D call. In germline, CDR1 is MNHNS, CDR2 SASEGT. The CDR3 consists of 12 residues. V lost 4 bases and J lost 8, with 8 bases in between. CDR3 loop: CASSVSGEKLFF. For the CDR3, the DNA is TGTGCCAGCAGTGTCTCAGGCGAAAAACTGTTTTTT.

This chain connects TRBV30 to TRBJ2-5; 14 bases agree with TRBD2. Trimming cost V 3 bases and J 5 bases; bases outside gene matches: 8. The CDR3 is made up of 16 amino acids. Germline V CDR1 and CDR2: GTSNPN, SVGIG (reference sequence). DNA of the CDR3: TGTGCCTGGAGGACCGGGACTAGCGGGGGCATTGAGACCCAGTACTTC. It codes for CAWRTGTSGGIETQYF.